Described below is a single TCR beta chain sequence and its context. Its antigen is as yet unknown. The sample originates from a study of OX40 agonist ivuxolimab in advanced cancers. Study overall: Administration of intravenous ivuxolimab to patients occurred every 2 weeks at 0.01 to 10 mg/kg. Partial response was recorded in three patients: one hepatocellular carcinoma and two cutaneous melanoma cases. The study's findings and limits: Expanded peripheral T cell antigen specificity was not determined. CD8+ T cells averaged more expanded clones than CD4+.

The CDR3 runs 13 residues. The V end was cut by 8 bases, the J end by 2 bases, with 10 bases between. Germline V lookup: CDR1 SGHAT, CDR2 FQNNGV. TCRdb keeps only in-frame clones here, not all; method: immunoSEQ multiplex PCR. The table shows roughly 76,000 clones, with 80% to 90% occurring only once. Sequences were derived from CD4+ or CD8+ T cells sorted from blood, sampled in a trial of the OX40 agonist ivuxolimab. The receptor's source is an adult with an advanced solid tumor such as melanoma, head and neck, liver or kidney cancer. The chain employs TRBV11-2 and TRBJ2-1; D gene ambiguous. In nucleotides, the CDR3 is TGTGCCAGCTTCGGCGTACCCTACAATGAGCAGTTCTTC. It is translated as CASFGVPYNEQFF.